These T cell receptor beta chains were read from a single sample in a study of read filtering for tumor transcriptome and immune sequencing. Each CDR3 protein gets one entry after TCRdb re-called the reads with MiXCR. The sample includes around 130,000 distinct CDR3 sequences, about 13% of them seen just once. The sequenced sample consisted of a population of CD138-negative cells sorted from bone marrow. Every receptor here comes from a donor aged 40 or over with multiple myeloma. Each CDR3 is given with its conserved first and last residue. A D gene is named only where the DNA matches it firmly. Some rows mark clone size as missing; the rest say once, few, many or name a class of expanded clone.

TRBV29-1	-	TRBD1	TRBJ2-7	TGCAGCGTTAGACCCGGGACAGGGCCCCGCGAGCAGTACTTC	CSVRPGTGPREQYF
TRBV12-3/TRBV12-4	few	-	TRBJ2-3	TGTGCCAGCAGAACGCGAGACAGAACAGATACGCAGTATTTT	CASRTRDRTDTQYF
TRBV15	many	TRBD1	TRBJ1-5	TGTGCCACCAGCAGAGTTTGGACAGGGAATAGCAATCAGCCCCAGCATTTT	CATSRVWTGNSNQPQHF
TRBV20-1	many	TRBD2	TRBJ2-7	TGCAGTGAGGCAACCGAGGAGCGGGAGTCCGAGTACGAGCAGTACTTC	CSEATEERESEYEQYF
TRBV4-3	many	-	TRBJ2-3	TGCGCCAGCAGCCAACCTCGGCGGGAAGGCACAGATACGCAGTATTTT	CASSQPRREGTDTQYF
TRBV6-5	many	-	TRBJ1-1	TGTGCCAGCAGTTACTCCCTGGGCAGGAACACTGAAGCTTTCTTT	CASSYSLGRNTEAFF
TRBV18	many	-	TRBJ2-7	TGTGCCAGCTCCCAAAGGGCCAACGGAGCCTACGAGCAGTACTTC	CASSQRANGAYEQYF
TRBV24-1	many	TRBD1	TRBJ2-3	TGTGCCACCAGTGATCACTACAGGGGGCGGCCCCCCGATACGCAGTATTTT	CATSDHYRGRPPDTQYF
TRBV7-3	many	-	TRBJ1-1	TGTGCCAGCAGCTTAACGTCTGTTGGCACTGAAGCTTTCTTT	CASSLTSVGTEAFF
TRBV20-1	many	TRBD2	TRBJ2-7	TGCAGTGCTATCAGGGCTAGCGGGTCCTACGAGCAGTACTTC	CSAIRASGSYEQYF
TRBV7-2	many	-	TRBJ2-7	TGTGCCAGCAGTAGGGGGGACGAGCAGTACTTC	CASSRGDEQYF
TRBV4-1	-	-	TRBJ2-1	TGCGCCAGCAGCCACCCCAATGTGTACAATGAGCAGTTCTTC	CASSHPNVYNEQFF
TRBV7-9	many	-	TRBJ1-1	TGTGCCAGCAGCCCTACAGGGTGGGTAGCGGCTGAAGCTTTCTTT	CASSPTGWVAAEAFF
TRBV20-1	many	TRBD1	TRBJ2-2	TGCAGTGCTAGCCATGCCCCGGGACAGGGGGATCTTACGAGAAACACCGGGGAGCTGTTTTTT	CSASHAPGQGDLTRNTGELFF
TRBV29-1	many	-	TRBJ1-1	TGCAGCGTTGTGGGACACCTGAACACTGAAGCTTTCTTT	CSVVGHLNTEAFF
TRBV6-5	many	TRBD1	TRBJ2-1	TGTGCCAGCAGAACACCCCAGGGGGCCTATGGTGAGCAGTTCTTC	CASRTPQGAYGEQFF
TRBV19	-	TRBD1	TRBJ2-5	TGTGCCAGTAGTAAGACAGGGCAAGAGACCCAGTACTTC	CASSKTGQETQYF
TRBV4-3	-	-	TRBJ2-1	TGCGCCAGCAGCCAAGATGAGGGGGATGAGCAGTCCTTC	CASSQDEGDEQSF
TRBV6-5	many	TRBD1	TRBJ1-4	TGTGCCAGCAGTTCCAGCCCGACAGGGGCCCTTGAAAAACTGTTTTTT	CASSSSPTGALEKLFF
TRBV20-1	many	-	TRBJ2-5	TGCAGTGCTAGGTGGGATCCCCAAGAGACCCAGTACTTC	CSARWDPQETQYF
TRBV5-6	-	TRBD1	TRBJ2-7	TGTGCCAGCAGCCTTACGGACAGGGCAGTTTCCTACGAGCAGTACTTC	CASSLTDRAVSYEQYF
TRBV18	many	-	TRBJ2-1	TGTGCCAGCTCACCTTACCATATATTCGAGCGAGTTCGCAATGAGCAGTTCTTC	CASSPYHIFERVRNEQFF
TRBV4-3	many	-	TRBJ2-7	TGCGCCAGCAGCCAAGTAAGGGGGAAGCGGAGTATTACCTACGAGCAGTACTTC	CASSQVRGKRSITYEQYF
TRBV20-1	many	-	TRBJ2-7	TGCAGTGCTAGAGAGGGAGCGAAAAAAGAGCAGTACTTC	CSAREGAKKEQYF
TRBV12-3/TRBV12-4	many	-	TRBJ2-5	TGTGCCAGCAGTTTCTTTCAGGAGGAGACCCAGTACTTC	CASSFFQEETQYF
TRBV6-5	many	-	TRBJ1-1	TGTGCCAGCAGGAAGGGGCTTGGCGACGCTTTCTTT	CASRKGLGDAFF
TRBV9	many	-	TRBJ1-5	TGTGCCAGCAGCGCCGAGGGGGGTAGCAATCAGCCCCAGCATTTT	CASSAEGGSNQPQHF
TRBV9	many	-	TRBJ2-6	TGTGCCAGCAGCGTAGAATCTGGCTCTGGGGCCAACGTCCTGACTTTC	CASSVESGSGANVLTF
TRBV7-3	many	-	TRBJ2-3	TGTGCCAGCAGCTCAGTACACCGGAGCACAGATACGCAGTATTTT	CASSSVHRSTDTQYF
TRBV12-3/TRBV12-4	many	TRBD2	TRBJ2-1	TGTGCCAGCAGTTTAGGCGGGAGCAGTGAGCAGTTCTTC	CASSLGGSSEQFF
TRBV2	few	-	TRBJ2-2	TGTGCCAGCAGTGAAGCGCGTAAGACCGGGGAGCTGTTTTTT	CASSEARKTGELFF
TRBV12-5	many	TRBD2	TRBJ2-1	TGTGCCAGCAGTTGGCTAGCGGGAGTGGACAATGAGCAGTTCTTC	CASSWLAGVDNEQFF